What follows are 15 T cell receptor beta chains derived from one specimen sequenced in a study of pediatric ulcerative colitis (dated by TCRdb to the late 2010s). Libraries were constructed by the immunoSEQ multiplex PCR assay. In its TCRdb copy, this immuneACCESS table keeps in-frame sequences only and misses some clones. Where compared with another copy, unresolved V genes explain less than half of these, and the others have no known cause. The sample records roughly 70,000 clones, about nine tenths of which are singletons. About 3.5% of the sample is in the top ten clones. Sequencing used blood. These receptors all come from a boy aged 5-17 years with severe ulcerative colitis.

The CDR3 coding sequence is TGTGCCAGCAGCTTTAGCGGGAGGGGAAAGACAGATACGCAGTATTTT. It is translated as CASSFSGRGKTDTQYF. The rearrangement uses TRBV5-8 and TRBJ2-3; 11 nucleotides align to TRBD2. The CDR3 extends over 16 amino acids. Germline CDR1 and CDR2: SGHTS and YDEGEE. Germline trimming cut 2 bases from V and 3 bases from J; bases unmatched to any gene: 5.

The CDR3 DNA reads TGTGCCAGCAGTTTCGTAGCGGGAGGAAGTGATGAGCAGTTCTTC. Its protein product is CASSFVAGGSDEQFF. The rearrangement uses TRBV27 and TRBJ2-1, with 10 bases that match TRBD2. The V and J ends lost 3 bases and 8 bases, in that order; junction bases with no gene match: 7. Germline V CDR1 and CDR2: MNHEY, SMNVEV (reference sequence). The CDR3 is 15 residues long.

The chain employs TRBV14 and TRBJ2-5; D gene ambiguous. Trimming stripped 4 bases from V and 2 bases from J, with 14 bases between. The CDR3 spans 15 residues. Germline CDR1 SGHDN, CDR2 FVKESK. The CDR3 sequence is CASSPWSGPQETQYF. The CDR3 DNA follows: TGTGCCAGCAGCCCATGGTCCGGCCCACAAGAGACCCAGTACTTC. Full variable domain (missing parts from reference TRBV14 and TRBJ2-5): EAGVTQFPSHSVIEKGQTVTLRCDPISGHDNLYWYRRVMGKEIKFLLHFVKESKQDESGMPNNRFLAERTGGTYSTLKVQPAELEDSGVYFCASSPWSGPQETQYFGPGTRLLVL.

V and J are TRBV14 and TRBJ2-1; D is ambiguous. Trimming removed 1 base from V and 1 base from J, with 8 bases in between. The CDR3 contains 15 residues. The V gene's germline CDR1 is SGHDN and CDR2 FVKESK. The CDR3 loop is CASSQGTFSYNEQFF. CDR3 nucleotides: TGTGCCAGCAGCCAAGGAACCTTTTCCTACAATGAGCAGTTCTTC.

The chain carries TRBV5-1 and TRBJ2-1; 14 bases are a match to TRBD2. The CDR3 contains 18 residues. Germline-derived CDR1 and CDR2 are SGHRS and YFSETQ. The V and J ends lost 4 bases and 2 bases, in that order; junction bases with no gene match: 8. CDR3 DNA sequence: TGCGCCAGCAGCCGGGGGACTAGCGGGAGTTACACCTACAATGAGCAGTTCTTC. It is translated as CASSRGTSGSYTYNEQFF.

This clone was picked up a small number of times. The DNA of the CDR3 is TGTGCCAGCACCCCTACGGACAGGGCGAACAATGAGCAGTTCTTC. It is translated as CASTPTDRANNEQFF. The chain uses TRBV6-6 and TRBJ2-1; 8 positions match TRBD1. CDR1 is MNHNY and CDR2 is SVGAGI in the germline V gene (reference sequence). The CDR3 is made up of 15 amino acids. After removal of 7 bases from V and 5 bases from J, the junction contained 10 bases not matched to a gene.

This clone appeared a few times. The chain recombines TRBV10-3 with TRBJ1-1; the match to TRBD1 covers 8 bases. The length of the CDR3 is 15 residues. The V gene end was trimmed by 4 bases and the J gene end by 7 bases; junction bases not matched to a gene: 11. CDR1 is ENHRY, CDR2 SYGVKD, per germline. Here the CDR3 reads CAISAEDRDIHEAFF. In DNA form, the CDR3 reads TGTGCCATCAGTGCTGAGGACAGGGACATCCATGAAGCTTTCTTT.

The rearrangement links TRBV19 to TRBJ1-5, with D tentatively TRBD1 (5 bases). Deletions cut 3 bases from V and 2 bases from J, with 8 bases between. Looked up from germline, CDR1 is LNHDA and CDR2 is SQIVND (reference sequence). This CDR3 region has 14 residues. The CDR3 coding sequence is TGTGCCAGTAGTATCCGGGACGGCAATCAGCCCCAGCATTTT. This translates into CASSIRDGNQPQHF. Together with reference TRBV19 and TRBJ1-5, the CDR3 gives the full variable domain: DGGITQSPKYLFRKEGQNVTLSCEQNLNHDAMYWYRQDPGQGLRLIYYSQIVNDFQKGDIAEGYSVSREKKESFPLTVTSAQKNPTAFYLCASSIRDGNQPQHFGDGTRLSIL.

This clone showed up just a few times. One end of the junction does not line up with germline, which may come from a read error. Here the CDR3 reads CASSPLGGDYNEQFF. The CDR3 region has the DNA TGTGCTAGCAGCCCCCTAGGCGGCGACTACAATGAGCAGTTCTTC. The chain has TRBV7-7 and TRBJ2-1, with D unresolved. The CDR3 length is 15 residues. The V gene's germline CDR1 is SSHAT and CDR2 FNYEAQ (reference sequence).

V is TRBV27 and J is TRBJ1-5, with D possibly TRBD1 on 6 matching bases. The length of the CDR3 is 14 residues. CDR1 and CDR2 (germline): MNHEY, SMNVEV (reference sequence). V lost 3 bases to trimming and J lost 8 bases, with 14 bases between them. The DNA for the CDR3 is TGTGCCAGCAGTTTGGGGGGGGGCGCCGAGCCCCAGCATTTT. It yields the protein CASSLGGGAEPQHF.

CDR3 sequence (DNA): TGCGCCAGCAGCCAAGATGCATCTACCTCATACGAGCAGTACTTC. It yields the protein CASSQDASTSYEQYF. The chain couples TRBV4-3 to TRBJ2-7; no firm D call. The length of the CDR3 is 15 residues. V was pared by 0 bases and J by 4 bases, with 13 bases between. From germline, CDR1 is LGHNA and CDR2 YSLEER.

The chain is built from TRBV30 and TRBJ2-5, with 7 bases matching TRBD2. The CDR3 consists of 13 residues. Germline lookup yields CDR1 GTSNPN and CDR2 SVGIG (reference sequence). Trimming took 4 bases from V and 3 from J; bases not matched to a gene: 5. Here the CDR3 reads CAWTGGTKETQYF. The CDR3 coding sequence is TGTGCCTGGACTGGAGGGACTAAAGAGACCCAGTACTTC. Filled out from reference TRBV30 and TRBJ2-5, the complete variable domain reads SQTIHQWPATLVQPVGSPLSLECTVEGTSNPNLYWYRQAAGRGLQLLFYSVGIGQISSEVPQNLSASRPQDRQFILSSKKLLLSDSGFYLCAWTGGTKETQYFGPGTRLLVL.

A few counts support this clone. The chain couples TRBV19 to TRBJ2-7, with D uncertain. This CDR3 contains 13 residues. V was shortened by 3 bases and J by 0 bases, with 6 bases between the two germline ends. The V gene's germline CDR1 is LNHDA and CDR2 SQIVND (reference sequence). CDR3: CASSIVSSYEQYF. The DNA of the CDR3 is TGTGCCAGTAGTATCGTTAGCTCCTACGAGCAGTACTTC.

This CDR3 is CSVSGGRLNTEAFF. In nucleotides, the CDR3 is TGCAGCGTCTCAGGGGGCCGGCTGAACACTGAAGCTTTCTTT. This chain links TRBV29-1 with TRBJ1-1; the match to TRBD1 covers 8 bases. The germline V gene has CDR1 SQVTM and CDR2 ANQGSEA. V trimming: 6 bases; J trimming: 0 bases; junction bases outside the gene matches: 6. The CDR3 sequence is 14 residues long. The variable domain in full, with the rest retrieved from reference TRBV29-1 and TRBJ1-1, is SAVISQKPSRDICQRGTSLTIQCQVDSQVTMMFWYRQQPGQSLTLIATANQGSEATYESGFVIDKFPISRPNLTFSTLTVSNMSPEDSSIYLCSVSGGRLNTEAFFGQGTRLTVV.

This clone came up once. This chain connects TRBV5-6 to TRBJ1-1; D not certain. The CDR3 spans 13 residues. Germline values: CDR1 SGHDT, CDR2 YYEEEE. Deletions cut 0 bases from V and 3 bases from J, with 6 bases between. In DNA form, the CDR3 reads TGTGCCAGCAGCTTGGGAGTATACACTGAAGCTTTCTTT. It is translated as CASSLGVYTEAFF.